This entry concerns a single TCR beta chain. Its target is not known. This sample stems from a study of T cells after posttransplantation cyclophosphamide. Regarding the study as a whole: Tissue-infiltrating T cells from skin or gut overlapped little with blood T cells. Recipient CMV seropositivity and CMV reactivation strongly tracked TRB clonality. Donor CD8+ memory clones often dominated recipient blood repertoires at later times.

Germline CDR1 is MNHEY and CDR2 is SMNVEV (reference sequence). V lost 2 bases and J lost 3, with 14 bases in between. The CDR3 spans 15 residues. Methotrexate plus calcineurin inhibitor accompanied controls' myeloablative marrow transplants; sampling was 1 year later. Only in-frame clones appear in the TCRdb table, and some are missing; sequencing was by immunoSEQ multiplex PCR. The top ten hold around 2% of the sample, which has 20,000 to 25,000 clones, 85% to 90% seen once. This rearrangement joins TRBV27 to TRBJ2-7, with D possibly matching TRBD2 (6 bases). This material consisted of PBMCs, taken roughly 350 days after allogeneic stem cell transplant with calcineurin inhibitor and methotrexate. The TCR was taken from a female patient aged 30 to 40 who received an allogeneic stem cell transplant from an unrelated donor, was CMV-positive, and had acute and chronic GVHD. A share of the T cells may be of graft donor origin. This CDR3 reads CASSLGRGRNYEQYF. The CDR3 bases are TGTGCCAGCAGTTTAGGGCGAGGGAGGAACTACGAGCAGTACTTC.